These 14 T cell receptor beta chains originate from one sample sequenced in a study of glioma-infiltrating T cells after dendritic cell vaccination. TCRdb keeps only in-frame clones here, not all; method: immunoSEQ multiplex PCR. The repertoire includes 70,000 to 90,000 clones, roughly four fifths of them detected once, and 6% to 7.5% sits in the top ten. Time point of the sample: after dendritic cell vaccination, including at tumor progression/relapse. Sequenced material: blood, taken after dendritic cell vaccination. The origin of the receptors is a human donor with glioblastoma.

This chain joins TRBV15 and TRBJ2-1; D is perhaps TRBD2 (6 bases). The CDR3 has 15 amino acids. Germline assignment: CDR1 LNHNV and CDR2 YYDKDF (reference sequence). V gave up 1 base and J gave up 4 bases, with 11 bases separating them. In DNA, the CDR3 is TGTGCCACCAGCAGAGTACTAGCCCCTTACAATGAGCAGTTCTTC. The encoded protein is CATSRVLAPYNEQFF.

Only one count was recorded for this clone. The gene calls are TRBV9 and TRBJ1-1; D is unclear. V was shortened by 3 bases and J by 8 bases, with 11 bases between the two germline ends. Per germline, CDR1 SGDLS and CDR2 YYNGEE. This CDR3 region has 12 residues. CDR3 DNA: TGTGCCAGCAGCGGCAGAGAGCGAGAAGCTTTCTTT. This sequence encodes CASSGREREAFF. Filled out from reference TRBV9 and TRBJ1-1, the complete variable domain reads DSGVTQTPKHLITATGQRVTLRCSPRSGDLSVYWYQQSLDQGLQFLIQYYNGEERAKGNILERFSAQQFPDLHSELNLSSLELGDSALYFCASSGREREAFFGQGTRLTVV.

This clone was seen a single time. The CDR3 here is CASSLRESYEQYF. In nucleotides, the CDR3 is TGTGCCAGTAGTTTGAGGGAGTCCTACGAGCAGTACTTC. The rearrangement joins TRBV19 to TRBJ2-7, with a tentative D call TRBD2 (5 bases). This CDR3 spans 13 amino acids. The V gene's germline CDR1 is LNHDA and CDR2 SQIVND (reference sequence). The V and J ends lost 5 bases and 1 base respectively, with 9 bases between them.

This sequence joins TRBV6-6 and TRBJ1-2, with 8 bases lining up with TRBD1. Germline assignment: CDR1 MNHNY and CDR2 SVGAGI (reference sequence). V lost 7 bases and J lost 7; bases outside the gene matches: 5. CDR3 size: 12 residues. The CDR3 DNA follows: TGTGCCAGCACCTACGACAGGGGTGGCTACACCTTC. Protein sequence: CASTYDRGGYTF.

The gene calls are TRBV29-1 and TRBJ1-5; a weak D match, TRBD1 (6 bases). V was pared by 4 bases and J by 6 bases, with 13 bases between. Germline assignment: CDR1 SQVTM and CDR2 ANQGSEA. The CDR3 extends over 13 amino acids. The CDR3 nucleotides are TGCAGCGTTGTCCAGGGGATGGGTCAGCCCCAGCATTTT. Amino acid sequence: CSVVQGMGQPQHF.

J is TRBJ1-2 and V is TRBV6-1, with D hard to call. Germline loops: CDR1 MNHNS, CDR2 SASEGT. V lost 1 base and J lost 8, with 14 bases in between. The CDR3 runs to 14 residues. In DNA, the CDR3 is TGTGCCAGCAGTGAAGTAATTGGGTCAGGCGGCTACACCTTC. This codes for CASSEVIGSGGYTF.

This chain uses TRBV5-4 with TRBJ2-3; no clear D. The CDR3 extends over 12 amino acids. V was shortened by 0 bases and J by 6 bases, with 5 bases between the two germline ends. Germline V gene lookup returns CDR1 SGHNT and CDR2 YYREEE (reference sequence). The CDR3 reads CASSLGADTQYF. CDR3 coding DNA: TGTGCCAGCAGCTTGGGCGCCGATACGCAGTATTTT.

V is TRBV11-2 and J is TRBJ1-1; 7 nucleotides line up with TRBD1. Trimming took 2 bases from V and 1 from J; bases not matched to a gene: 4. This CDR3 contains 15 residues. Germline V CDR1 and CDR2: SGHAT, FQNNGV. CDR3 bases: TGTGCCAGCAGCTTAAGTGGACAGGCGAACACTGAAGCTTTCTTT. This sequence encodes CASSLSGQANTEAFF.

The CDR3 DNA is TGCAGCGTCACGGGTAGCACCGGGGAGCTGTTTTTT. Protein: CSVTGSTGELFF. J is TRBJ2-2 and V is TRBV29-1; D unclear. The germline CDR1 and CDR2 sequences are SQVTM and ANQGSEA. V shed 6 bases and J shed 4 bases, with 9 bases lying between them. CDR3 length: 12 residues.

The chain uses TRBV30 and TRBJ1-1; D call uncertain. Trimming took off 2 bases at V and 5 bases at J, with 9 bases between the two ends. This CDR3 is 12 amino acids long. Germline V gene lookup returns CDR1 GTSNPN and CDR2 SVGIG (reference sequence). The CDR3 DNA sequence: TGTGCCTGGAGTTCTCGAGCTACTGAAGCTTTCTTT. Translation: CAWSSRATEAFF.

The chain uses TRBV15 and TRBJ1-4; no definite D call. There are 15 residues in the CDR3. Trimming cost V 1 base and J 6 bases, with 12 bases left between them. Germline V CDR1 and CDR2: LNHNV, YYDKDF (reference sequence). For the CDR3, the DNA is TGTGCCACCAGCAGAGTGGCGGTCGTCGATGAAAAACTGTTTTTT. Translating it yields CATSRVAVVDEKLFF.

The chain combines TRBV6-6 with TRBJ2-3; 13 bases align to TRBD2. This CDR3 is built from 16 residues. After removal of 5 bases from V and 0 bases from J, the junction contained 2 bases not matched to a gene. CDR1 and CDR2 from the germline V gene are MNHNY and SVGAGI (reference sequence). CDR3 sequence (DNA): TGTGCCAGCAGTAAGACTAGCGGGGGGAGCACAGATACGCAGTATTTT. Translation gives CASSKTSGGSTDTQYF.

The sample holds one count of this clone. This chain joins TRBV2 and TRBJ1-2; D perhaps matches TRBD1 (6 bases). Germline assignment: CDR1 SNHLY and CDR2 FYNNEI. With 5 bases removed from V and 3 bases from J, the gap between germline ends came to 13 bases. The CDR3 runs to 14 residues. CDR3 in amino acids: CASSPRTDDYGYTF. The CDR3 coding sequence is TGTGCCAGCAGTCCCCGGACAGATGACTATGGCTACACCTTC.

The V and J genes are TRBV27 and TRBJ2-1, with 10 bases that match TRBD1. This CDR3 spans 15 amino acids. The V gene's germline CDR1 is MNHEY and CDR2 SMNVEV (reference sequence). J lost 4 bases, V lost 7 bases, and 7 bases had no gene match. The CDR3 nucleotides read TGTGCCAGCACCCTAAGGACAGGGGGTTACAATGAGCAGTTCTTC. This encodes CASTLRTGGYNEQFF.